Shown below are 22 T cell receptor beta chains from a single sample sequenced in a study of shared clonotypes between healthy human individuals. TCRdb keeps only in-frame clones here, not all; method: immunoSEQ multiplex PCR. The profile shows roughly 1,100,000 clones, around 74% of them singletons. Sequenced input: memory CD4+ T cells sorted from blood. Subset: CD45RA-negative fraction. These receptor sequences come from a man younger than 35 in good health.

J is TRBJ2-5 and V is TRBV6-6, with D tentatively TRBD2 (5 bases). The CDR3 has 14 amino acids. V lost 0 bases and J 9 bases, leaving 14 bases between the germline ends. Looked up from germline, CDR1 is MNHNY and CDR2 is SVGAGI (reference sequence). CDR3: CASSYSRVWEPQYF. In DNA form, the CDR3 reads TGTGCCAGCAGTTACTCTAGGGTCTGGGAGCCCCAGTACTTC.

The V and J genes are TRBV7-2 and TRBJ2-1, with D unresolved. CDR1 is SGHTA and CDR2 is FQGNSA in the germline V gene. The CDR3 is made up of 12 amino acids. The V gene lost 1 base and the J gene lost 10 bases, with 8 bases spanning the gap. The CDR3 coding sequence is TGTGCCAGCAGCTTAGAAGGCAGGGAGCAGTTCTTC. This translates into CASSLEGREQFF.

The V and J genes are TRBV7-9 and TRBJ2-7; D is unclear. The CDR3 is 15 amino acids. Trimming pared 1 base from V and 2 bases from J, leaving 12 bases between. The germline V gene encodes CDR1 SEHNR and CDR2 FQNEAQ (reference sequence). For the CDR3, the DNA is TGTGCCAGCAGCTTAGTCCGGACGGTTCCCTACGAGCAGTACTTC. Amino acids: CASSLVRTVPYEQYF.

This sequence joins TRBV5-4 and TRBJ2-1, with 8 nucleotides matching TRBD1. CDR1 is SGHNT and CDR2 is YYREEE in the germline V gene (reference sequence). J gave up 1 base and V 2 bases, and 2 bases lay outside the gene matches. The CDR3 contains 15 residues. DNA of the CDR3: TGTGCCAGCAGCTTTGGGACAGGATCCTACAATGAGCAGTTCTTC. Translating it yields CASSFGTGSYNEQFF.

This chain uses TRBV10-3 with TRBJ2-3; 11 bases map to TRBD1. Trimming took 10 bases from V and 5 from J; bases not matched to a gene: 11. Germline CDR1 ENHRY, CDR2 SYGVKD. This CDR3 spans 15 amino acids. The CDR3 DNA sequence: TGTGCCACCCGAAGGACAGGGGGCGACGGAGATACGCAGTATTTT. Translated, it gives CATRRTGGDGDTQYF.

In this sample, this clone turned up once. V is TRBV6-1 and J is TRBJ2-1, with 10 bases aligning to TRBD2. V shed 7 bases, J shed 4 bases, and the junction held 7 bases outside the gene matches. This CDR3 has 15 amino acids. The germline V gene encodes CDR1 MNHNS and CDR2 SASEGT. In nucleotides, the CDR3 is TGTGCCAGCAACGTATGGACTAGCGGATACAATGAGCAGTTCTTC. Its translation: CASNVWTSGYNEQFF.

The chain combines TRBV27 with TRBJ1-1; 9 bases line up with TRBD1. Trimming took 3 bases from V and 1 from J; bases not matched to a gene: 9. Germline loops: CDR1 MNHEY, CDR2 SMNVEV (reference sequence). The CDR3 is made up of 17 amino acids. The CDR3 region has the DNA TGTGCCAGCAGTTTTTTAGGCACAGGGGGCCGGAACACTGAAGCTTTCTTT. Translated, it gives CASSFLGTGGRNTEAFF.

The chain links TRBV5-1 to TRBJ1-4; D not resolved. Per the germline V gene, CDR1 is SGHRS and CDR2 is YFSETQ. The CDR3 covers 15 residues. The V end was cut by 4 bases, the J end by 7 bases, with 17 bases between. CDR3 amino acids: CASSPIGKEGEKLFF. DNA of the CDR3: TGCGCCAGCAGCCCCATAGGGAAGGAGGGTGAAAAACTGTTTTTT.

J is TRBJ2-1 and V is TRBV5-1, with 11 bases aligning to TRBD2. CDR1 and CDR2 (germline): SGHRS, YFSETQ. The trim removed 2 bases at V and 9 bases at J, leaving 7 bases unmatched. The CDR3 totals 15 residues. CDR3 DNA sequence: TGCGCCAGCAGCTTCACTAGCGGGAGAGGCTTTGAGCAGTTCTTC. Protein product: CASSFTSGRGFEQFF.

The V gene is TRBV9, the J gene TRBJ1-3; 11 bases match TRBD1. Germline CDR1 and CDR2: SGDLS and YYNGEE. J was trimmed by 4 bases and V by 0 bases; bases with no gene match: 3. The CDR3 has 16 amino acids. The CDR3 DNA reads as TGTGCCAGCAGCGTAGTGGACAGGGGGCCGGGAAACACCATATATTTT. Translating gives CASSVVDRGPGNTIYF.

The chain links TRBV4-1 to TRBJ1-6; weak D call: TRBD1 (5 bases). Germline CDR1 MGHRA, CDR2 YSYEKL. The CDR3 length is 15 residues. V lost 1 base and J lost 7, with 11 bases in between. The CDR3 protein is CASSQGIRDNSPLHF. The CDR3 coding sequence is TGCGCCAGCAGCCAAGGCATTAGGGACAATTCACCCCTCCACTTT.

V gene TRBV7-7 combines with J gene TRBJ2-5; D possibly corresponds to TRBD2 (5 bases). This CDR3 has 13 amino acids. CDR1 and CDR2 (germline): SSHAT, FNYEAQ (reference sequence). The CDR3 nucleotides read TGTGCTAGCGCCCGGTGGGCGCAAGAGACCCAGTACTTC. It yields the protein CASARWAQETQYF.

This clone was recorded at least ten times. The CDR3 sequence is CASSIPRPSNQPQHF. The DNA of the CDR3 is TGTGCCAGTAGTATCCCCAGGCCTAGCAATCAGCCCCAGCATTTT. This chain links TRBV19 with TRBJ1-5; no clear D gene. V lost 3 bases, J lost 0 bases, and 9 bases lay in between. CDR1 is LNHDA, CDR2 SQIVND, per germline (reference sequence). This CDR3 has 15 amino acids.

The V call is TRBV6-1, the J call TRBJ2-1, with 11 bases fitting TRBD1. This CDR3 is 15 amino acids long. Per germline, CDR1 MNHNS and CDR2 SASEGT. The J segment lost 3 bases and the V segment lost 4 bases, leaving 2 bases of the junction unmatched. This CDR3 is CASSAGQGGYNEQFF. The CDR3 DNA follows: TGTGCCAGCAGTGCGGGACAGGGGGGCTACAATGAGCAGTTCTTC.

The J gene is TRBJ1-4, the V gene TRBV5-4; D uncertain. In germline, CDR1 is SGHNT, CDR2 YYREEE (reference sequence). Trimming stripped 0 bases from V and 0 bases from J, with 9 bases between. The CDR3 consists of 16 residues. CDR3 sequence (DNA): TGTGCCAGCAGCTTGGGTGGGGTAGCAACTAATGAAAAACTGTTTTTT. Its protein product is CASSLGGVATNEKLFF.

As regards this clone: The sample carries other DNA sequences with the same CDR3. V usage is TRBV11-2 and J usage is TRBJ1-2, with D tentatively TRBD1 (5 bases). CDR1 SGHAT and CDR2 FQNNGV come from the germline V gene. V was clipped by 5 bases and J by 6 bases, with 16 bases between them. This CDR3 has 14 residues. The DNA of the CDR3 is TGTGCCAGCAGCCTATCCGGGACTGCTGATGGCTACACCTTC. Translated: CASSLSGTADGYTF.

The V and J genes are TRBV4-2 and TRBJ1-6; weak D call: TRBD1 (6 bases). V was clipped by 2 bases and J by 8 bases, with 13 bases between them. CDR1 is LGHNA, CDR2 YNFKEQ, per germline. CDR3 length equals 15 residues. The CDR3 reads CASSQNLGGDSPLHF. CDR3 in DNA: TGTGCCAGCAGCCAAAACCTGGGGGGCGATTCACCCCTCCACTTT.

This clone has only a few counts. The chain uses TRBV14 and TRBJ1-4, with 9 bases aligning to TRBD1. After removal of 4 bases from V and 6 bases from J, the junction contained 3 bases not matched to a gene. This CDR3 contains 14 residues. CDR1 and CDR2 from the germline V gene are SGHDN and FVKESK. The DNA of the CDR3 is TGTGCCAGCAGCCGACAGGGGGTGTATGAAAAACTGTTTTTT. This encodes CASSRQGVYEKLFF.

Details on this clone: This is likely an artifact of a read error, given a far larger clone one base away. In DNA, the CDR3 is TGTGCCAGCAGCTTAGAAGCGGTCACAGATACGCAGTATTTT. As protein: CASSLEAVTDTQYF. V gene TRBV7-9 combines with J gene TRBJ2-3, with D perhaps matching TRBD2 (5 bases). V lost 1 base and J 2 bases, leaving 7 bases between the germline ends. The CDR3 is 14 amino acids. Germline V gene sequence: CDR1 SEHNR, CDR2 FQNEAQ (reference sequence).

The chain uses TRBV7-3 and TRBJ2-1; 10 bases align to TRBD2. Germline CDR1 reads SGHTA; CDR2 reads FQGTGA. This CDR3 has 18 residues. Trimming cost V 0 bases and J 5 bases; bases outside gene matches: 10. CDR3 DNA sequence: TGTGCCAGCAGCTTAACAAGGGCTAGCGGGGGTATCAACAATGAGCAGTTCTTC. Translation gives CASSLTRASGGINNEQFF.

The chain employs TRBV4-1 and TRBJ1-5, with D possibly being TRBD1 (6 bases). Germline values: CDR1 MGHRA, CDR2 YSYEKL. CDR3 length equals 15 residues. The V gene lost 0 bases and the J gene lost 6 bases, with 12 bases spanning the gap. The CDR3 DNA follows: TGCGCCAGCAGCCAAGATGCAGGGGTGGGTCAGCCCCAGCATTTT. Protein: CASSQDAGVGQPQHF.

The chain uses TRBV15 and TRBJ2-7, with D unresolved. CDR1 is LNHNV and CDR2 is YYDKDF in the germline V gene (reference sequence). The V end was cut by 0 bases, the J end by 2 bases, with 8 bases between. This CDR3 comprises 14 residues. CDR3 loop: CATSRDPMAYEQYF. The CDR3 DNA reads TGTGCCACCAGCAGAGATCCCATGGCCTACGAGCAGTACTTC.